What follows is one T cell receptor beta chain and its context. Antigen: not known. This CDR3 is built from 15 residues. Germline V CDR1 and CDR2: SGHTA, FQGNSA. Using immunoSEQ multiplex PCR, the repertoire was profiled, and TCRdb retains in-frame clones only, with some absent. There are 8,500 to 11,000 clones in the sample; approximately 91% occur only once, and 4% lies in the top ten. The data originate from a study of blood T cell dynamics during melanoma immunotherapy. Findings and caveats of the study: Clones driving repertoire changes may be melanoma-specific or general immune activation.

Time point of the sample: week 3, after first cycle of checkpoint inhibitor. Sampling occurred pretreatment (T0) and at week 3 (W3), after cycle one of checkpoint blockade. At 12 weeks after first infusion, RECIST 1.1 defined response for most patients. No patient had earlier systemic cancer treatment, concurrent immunosuppressants, or another active cancer. The V call is TRBV7-2, the J call TRBJ2-5, with TRBD1 as a possible D gene (6 bases). Judging by the DNA end, TRBJ2-7 fits better; the J call may be wrong. The specimen was blood, collected from a patient treated with checkpoint blockade. The clonotype comes from a human donor with melanoma. The CDR3 spells CASSPQAGTNYEQYF. The CDR3 DNA is TGTGCCAGCAGCCCCCAAGCCGGGACAAACTACGAGCAGTACTTC.